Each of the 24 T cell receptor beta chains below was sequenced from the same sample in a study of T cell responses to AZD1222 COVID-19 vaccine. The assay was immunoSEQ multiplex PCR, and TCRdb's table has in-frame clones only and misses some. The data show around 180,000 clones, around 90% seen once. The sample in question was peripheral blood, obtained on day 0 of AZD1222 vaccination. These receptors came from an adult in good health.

This chain's CDR3 is CASRGQTTYEQYF. In nucleotides, the CDR3 is TGCGCCAGCAGGGGACAGACGACCTACGAGCAGTACTTC. V usage is TRBV10-2 and J usage is TRBJ2-7, with 7 positions matching TRBD1. J lost 2 bases, V lost 6 bases, and 4 bases had no gene match. The CDR3 length is 13 residues. The germline V gene encodes CDR1 WSHSY and CDR2 SAAADI.

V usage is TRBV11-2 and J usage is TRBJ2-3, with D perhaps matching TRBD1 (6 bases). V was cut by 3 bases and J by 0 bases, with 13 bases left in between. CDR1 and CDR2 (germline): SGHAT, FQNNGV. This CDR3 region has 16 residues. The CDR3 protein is CASSLAQGISTDTQYF. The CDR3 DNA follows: TGTGCCAGCAGCTTGGCCCAGGGGATTAGCACAGATACGCAGTATTTT.

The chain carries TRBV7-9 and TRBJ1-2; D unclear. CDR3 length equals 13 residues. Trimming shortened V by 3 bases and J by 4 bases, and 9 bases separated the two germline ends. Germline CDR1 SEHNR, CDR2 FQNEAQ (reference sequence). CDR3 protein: CASSLGNSYGYTF. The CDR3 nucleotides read TGTGCCAGCAGCTTGGGAAATTCCTATGGCTACACCTTC. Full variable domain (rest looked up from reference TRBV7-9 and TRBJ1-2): DTGVSQNPRHKITKRGQNVTFRCDPISEHNRLYWYRQTLGQGPEFLTYFQNEAQLEKSRLLSDRFSAERPKGSFSTLEIQRTEQGDSAMYLCASSLGNSYGYTFGSGTRLTVV.

CDR3 nucleotides: TGTGCCAGCAGTCCTCAGCAGCCAAGGAAAGAGACCCAGTACTTC. Encoded protein: CASSPQQPRKETQYF. The rearrangement joins TRBV28 to TRBJ2-5; D gene ambiguous. The germline CDR1 and CDR2 sequences are MDHEN and SYDVKM. CDR3 length: 15 residues. V was pared by 5 bases and J by 3 bases, with 16 bases between.

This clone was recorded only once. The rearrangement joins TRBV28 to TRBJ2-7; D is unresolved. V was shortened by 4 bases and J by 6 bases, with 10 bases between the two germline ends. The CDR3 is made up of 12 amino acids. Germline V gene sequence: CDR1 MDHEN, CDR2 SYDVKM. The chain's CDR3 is CASSSKPLEQYF. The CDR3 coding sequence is TGTGCCAGCAGTTCCAAGCCCCTCGAGCAGTACTTC. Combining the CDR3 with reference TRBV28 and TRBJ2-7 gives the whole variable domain DVKVTQSSRYLVKRTGEKVFLECVQDMDHENMFWYRQDPGLGLRLIYFSYDVKMKEKGDIPEGYSVSREKKERFSLILESASTNQTSMYLCASSSKPLEQYFGPGTRLTVT.

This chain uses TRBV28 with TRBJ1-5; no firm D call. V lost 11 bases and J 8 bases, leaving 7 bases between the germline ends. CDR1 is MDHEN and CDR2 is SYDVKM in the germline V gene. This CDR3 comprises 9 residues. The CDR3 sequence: CAVGKPQHF. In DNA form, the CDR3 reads TGTGCCGTCGGGAAGCCCCAGCATTTT.

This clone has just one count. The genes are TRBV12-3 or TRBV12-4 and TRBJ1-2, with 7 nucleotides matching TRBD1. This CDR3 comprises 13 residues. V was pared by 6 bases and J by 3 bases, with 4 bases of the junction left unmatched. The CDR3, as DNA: TGTGCCAGCAGCCCTGACAGGGACTATGGCTACACCTTC. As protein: CASSPDRDYGYTF.

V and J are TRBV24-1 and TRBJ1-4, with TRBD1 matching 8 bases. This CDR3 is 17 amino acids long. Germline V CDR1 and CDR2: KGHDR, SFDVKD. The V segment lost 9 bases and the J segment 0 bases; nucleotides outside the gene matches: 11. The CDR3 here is CATPSPDRGTTNEKLFF. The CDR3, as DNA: TGTGCCACCCCCTCGCCCGACAGGGGAACAACTAATGAAAAACTGTTTTTT.

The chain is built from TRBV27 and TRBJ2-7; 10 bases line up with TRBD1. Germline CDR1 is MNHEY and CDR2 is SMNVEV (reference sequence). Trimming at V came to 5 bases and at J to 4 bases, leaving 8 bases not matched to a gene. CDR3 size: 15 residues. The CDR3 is CASSGRDRGSYEQYF. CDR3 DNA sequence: TGTGCCAGCAGTGGGCGGGACAGGGGATCTTACGAGCAGTACTTC.

The CDR3 loop reads CASSEILGAGTGTYEQYF. DNA for the CDR3: TGTGCCAGCAGCGAAATCCTGGGAGCCGGGACAGGGACGTACGAGCAGTACTTC. The V and J genes are TRBV7-9 and TRBJ2-7; 9 bases align to TRBD1. V lost 5 bases, J lost 4 bases, and 18 bases stayed unmatched. The CDR3 length is 18 residues. Germline values: CDR1 SEHNR, CDR2 FQNEAQ (reference sequence).

DNA of the CDR3: TGTGCCAGCAGCCAGGGGCAGGGGGGAAACAATTATAATTCACCCCTCCACTTT. The encoded protein is CASSQGQGGNNYNSPLHF. This rearrangement joins TRBV28 to TRBJ1-6; 7 positions agree with TRBD1. The CDR3 length is 18 residues. From germline, CDR1 is MDHEN and CDR2 SYDVKM. V was pared by 6 bases and J by 4 bases, with 15 bases of the junction left unmatched.

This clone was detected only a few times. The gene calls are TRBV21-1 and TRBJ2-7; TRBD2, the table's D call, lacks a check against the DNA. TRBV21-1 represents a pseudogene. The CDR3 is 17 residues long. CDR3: CASSPARGERGSYEQYF. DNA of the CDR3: TGTGCCAGCAGCCCTGCCCGAGGGGAGCGGGGGAGTTACGAGCAGTACTTC.

The DNA for the CDR3 is TGCGCCAGCAGCCAAGGGACAGCCGTTAATTCACCCCTCCACTTT. Its protein product is CASSQGTAVNSPLHF. The rearrangement links TRBV4-1 to TRBJ1-6; maybe TRBD1 (6 bases). V was trimmed by 1 base and J by 6 bases, leaving 10 bases between them. This CDR3 is built from 15 residues. In germline, CDR1 is MGHRA, CDR2 YSYEKL.

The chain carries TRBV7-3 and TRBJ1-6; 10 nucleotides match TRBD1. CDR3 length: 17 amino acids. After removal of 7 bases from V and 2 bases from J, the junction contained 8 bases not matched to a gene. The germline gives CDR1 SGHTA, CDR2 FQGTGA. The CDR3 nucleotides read TGTGCCAGCAACACCGGGACAGGGGACCCCTATAATTCACCCCTCCACTTT. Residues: CASNTGTGDPYNSPLHF.

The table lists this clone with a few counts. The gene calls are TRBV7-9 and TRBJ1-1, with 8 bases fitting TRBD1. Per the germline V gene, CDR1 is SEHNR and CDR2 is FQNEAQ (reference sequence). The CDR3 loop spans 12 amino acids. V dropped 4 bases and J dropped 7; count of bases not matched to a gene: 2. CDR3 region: CASSSDRGEAFF. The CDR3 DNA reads TGTGCCAGCAGCTCCGACAGGGGTGAAGCTTTCTTT.

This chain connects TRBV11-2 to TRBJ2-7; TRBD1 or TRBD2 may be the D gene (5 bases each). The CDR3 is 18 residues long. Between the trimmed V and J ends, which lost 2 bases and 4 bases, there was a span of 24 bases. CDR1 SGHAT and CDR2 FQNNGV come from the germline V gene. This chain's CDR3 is CASSLSVRSMVGEYEQYF. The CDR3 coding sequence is TGTGCCAGCAGCTTATCGGTCCGGTCGATGGTGGGGGAATACGAGCAGTACTTC.

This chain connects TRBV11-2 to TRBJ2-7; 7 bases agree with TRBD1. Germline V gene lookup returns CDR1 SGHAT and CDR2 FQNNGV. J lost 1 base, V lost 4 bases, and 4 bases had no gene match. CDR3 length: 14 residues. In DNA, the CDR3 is TGTGCCAGCAGCTCCTGGACAGGTTCCTACGAGCAGTACTTC. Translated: CASSSWTGSYEQYF.

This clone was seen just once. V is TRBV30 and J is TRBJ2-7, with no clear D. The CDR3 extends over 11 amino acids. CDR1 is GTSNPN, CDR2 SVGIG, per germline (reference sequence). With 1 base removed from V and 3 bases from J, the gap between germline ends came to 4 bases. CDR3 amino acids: CAWSEFYEQYF. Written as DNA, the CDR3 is TGTGCCTGGAGTGAATTCTACGAGCAGTACTTC.

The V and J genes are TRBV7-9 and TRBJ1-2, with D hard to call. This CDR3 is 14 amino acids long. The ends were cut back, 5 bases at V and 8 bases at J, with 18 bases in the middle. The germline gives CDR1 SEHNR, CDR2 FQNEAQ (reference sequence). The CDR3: CASSLFPTVGGYTF. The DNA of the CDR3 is TGTGCCAGCAGCCTTTTTCCTACTGTTGGCGGCTACACCTTC.

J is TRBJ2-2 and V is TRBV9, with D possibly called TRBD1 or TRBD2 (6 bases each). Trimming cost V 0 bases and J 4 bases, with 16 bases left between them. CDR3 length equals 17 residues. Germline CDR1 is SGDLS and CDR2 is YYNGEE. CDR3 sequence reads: CASSVAVPGAGTGELFF. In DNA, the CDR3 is TGTGCCAGCAGCGTAGCAGTCCCGGGGGCAGGCACCGGGGAGCTGTTTTTT.

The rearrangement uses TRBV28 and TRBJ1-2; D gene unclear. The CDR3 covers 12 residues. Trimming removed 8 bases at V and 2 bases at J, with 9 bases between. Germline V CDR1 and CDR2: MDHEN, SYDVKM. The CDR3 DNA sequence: TGTGCCAGCTTTACCGTCAACTATGGCTACACCTTC. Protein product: CASFTVNYGYTF.

CDR3 protein: CATSRLFQTGVNYEQYF. Written as DNA, the CDR3 is TGTGCCACCAGCAGACTCTTCCAGACAGGGGTGAACTACGAGCAGTACTTC. The chain combines TRBV15 with TRBJ2-7; 8 bases agree with TRBD1. J was trimmed by 3 bases and V by 2 bases; bases with no gene match: 12. Germline V gene lookup returns CDR1 LNHNV and CDR2 YYDKDF (reference sequence). The CDR3 covers 17 residues.

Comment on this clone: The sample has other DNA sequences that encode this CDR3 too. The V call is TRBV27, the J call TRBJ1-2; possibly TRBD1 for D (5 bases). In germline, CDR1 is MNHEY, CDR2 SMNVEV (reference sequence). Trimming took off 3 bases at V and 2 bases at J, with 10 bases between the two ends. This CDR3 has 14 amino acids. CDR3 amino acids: CASSLRQNNYGYTF. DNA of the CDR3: TGTGCCAGCAGTTTGAGACAGAACAACTATGGCTACACCTTC.

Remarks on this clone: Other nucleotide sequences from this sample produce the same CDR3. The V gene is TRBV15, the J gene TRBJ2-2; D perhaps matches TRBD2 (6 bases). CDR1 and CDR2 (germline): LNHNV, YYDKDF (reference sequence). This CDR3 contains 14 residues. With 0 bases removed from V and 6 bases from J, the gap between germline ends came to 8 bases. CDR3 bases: TGTGCCACCAGCAGAGATCGCGGGGCCGGGGAGCTGTTTTTT. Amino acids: CATSRDRGAGELFF. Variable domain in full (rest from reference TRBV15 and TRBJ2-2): DAMVIQNPRYQVTQFGKPVTLSCSQTLNHNVMYWYQQKSSQAPKLLFHYYDKDFNNEADTPDNFQSRRPNTSFCFLDIRSPGLGDTAMYLCATSRDRGAGELFFGEGSRLTVL.